A single sample is the source of the 30 T cell receptor beta chains below, sequenced in a study of T cell responses to AZD1222 COVID-19 vaccine. The table came from immunoSEQ multiplex PCR; TCRdb's copy has only in-frame clones and leaves some out. The data hold about 76,000 clones, with about 74% observed a single time. The sample was peripheral blood, taken 28 days after the second dose of the MenACWY control vaccine. The receptors were sampled from an adult who received the MenACWY meningococcal vaccine as a control.

The table lists this clone with a few counts. The CDR3 region is CASSILAGVKYNEQFF. The CDR3 DNA reads as TGTGCCAGTAGTATCCTAGCGGGAGTCAAATACAATGAGCAGTTCTTC. The rearrangement links TRBV19 to TRBJ2-1; TRBD2 agrees at 10 bases. Per germline, CDR1 LNHDA and CDR2 SQIVND (reference sequence). CDR3 length: 16 amino acids. The trim removed 3 bases at V and 4 bases at J, leaving 6 bases unmatched.

This clone has only one observation. This rearrangement joins TRBV9 to TRBJ2-3; maybe TRBD2 (5 bases). CDR3 length: 15 amino acids. The V end lost 1 base, the J end lost 1 base, and 10 bases lay between the germline ends. Germline loops: CDR1 SGDLS, CDR2 YYNGEE. For the CDR3, the DNA is TGTGCCAGCAGCGTACTCCGGGAAGGCACAGATACGCAGTATTTT. Translating it yields CASSVLREGTDTQYF.

This clone was counted between two and nine times. The rearrangement links TRBV6-5 to TRBJ2-1; D uncertain. Germline CDR1 reads MNHEY; CDR2 reads SVGAGI. The V end lost 4 bases, the J end lost 4 bases, and 8 bases lay between the germline ends. CDR3 length equals 13 residues. The DNA of the CDR3 is TGTGCCAGCAGTTCCGGACGGTACAATGAGCAGTTCTTC. This translates into CASSSGRYNEQFF.

This clone was found once. The chain joins TRBV19 to TRBJ2-3, with unresolved D. With 10 bases removed from V and 5 bases from J, the gap between germline ends came to 10 bases. CDR1 and CDR2 from the germline V gene are LNHDA and SQIVND (reference sequence). The CDR3 consists of 11 residues. The CDR3, as DNA: TGTGCCACCCATGAGCGAGATACGCAGTATTTT. This translates into CATHERDTQYF.

This chain joins TRBV5-1 and TRBJ2-2, with D maybe TRBD1 (5 bases). V lost 4 bases and J 6 bases, leaving 10 bases between the germline ends. CDR1 and CDR2 (germline): SGHRS, YFSETQ. The CDR3 consists of 13 residues. As DNA, the CDR3 is TGCGCCAGCAGCGCAATAGGGGCCGGGGAGCTGTTTTTT. Its protein is CASSAIGAGELFF.

The gene calls are TRBV29-1 and TRBJ2-1; D may be TRBD2 (5 bases). The CDR3 has 12 residues. Germline-derived CDR1 and CDR2 are SQVTM and ANQGSEA. Trimming removed 6 bases from V and 6 bases from J, with 12 bases in between. The CDR3 coding sequence is TGCAGCGTCCCGGACTCGATCAATGAGCAGTTCTTC. Protein product: CSVPDSINEQFF.

This chain uses TRBV15 with TRBJ2-5; D is possibly TRBD1 (5 bases). V shed 5 bases and J shed 4 bases, with 14 bases lying between them. CDR1 and CDR2 from the germline V gene are LNHNV and YYDKDF (reference sequence). The CDR3 is made up of 14 amino acids. CDR3 DNA: TGTGCCACCAGCCCCGCTGAAGACAGAGAGACCCAGTACTTC. The encoded protein is CATSPAEDRETQYF.

The gene calls are TRBV29-1 and TRBJ2-2; tentative D call: TRBD1 (6 bases). V lost 5 bases and J lost 1, with 8 bases in between. Germline V gives CDR1 SQVTM, CDR2 ANQGSEA. The CDR3 totals 13 residues. In nucleotides, the CDR3 is TGCAGCGTTTCGACAGGGAACACCGGGGAGCTGTTTTTT. It yields the protein CSVSTGNTGELFF.

This chain links TRBV6-5 with TRBJ1-3; TRBD1 aligns across 8 bases. This CDR3 region has 14 residues. Germline V gene lookup returns CDR1 MNHEY and CDR2 SVGAGI. J was trimmed by 4 bases and V by 10 bases; bases with no gene match: 9. DNA for the CDR3: TGTGCCACCGGGGACAGGACTTTAGGAAACACCATATATTTT. Protein product: CATGDRTLGNTIYF.

The J gene is TRBJ1-2, the V gene TRBV5-6; the D gene is possibly TRBD1 (5 bases). V was cut by 4 bases and J by 2 bases, with 15 bases left in between. From germline, CDR1 is SGHDT and CDR2 YYEEEE. This CDR3 contains 15 residues. The CDR3 protein is CASSEVRGKNYGYTF. The CDR3 DNA reads as TGTGCCAGCAGCGAAGTAAGGGGAAAAAACTATGGCTACACCTTC.

The table lists this clone with a count of one. The chain combines TRBV3-1 (or the pseudogene TRBV3-2) with TRBJ1-2; tentative D call: TRBD1 (5 bases). Germline V lookup: CDR1 LGHDT, CDR2 YNNKEL (reference sequence). The CDR3 has 14 residues. Trimming removed 4 bases from V and 4 bases from J, with 13 bases in between. CDR3 loop: CASSLGNTGYGYTF. CDR3 nucleotide sequence: TGTGCCAGCAGCCTCGGAAACACAGGCTATGGCTACACCTTC.

This chain links TRBV25-1 with TRBJ1-1; weak D call: TRBD1 (6 bases). The CDR3 extends over 12 amino acids. Trimming removed 1 base at V and 10 bases at J, with 10 bases between. Germline V gives CDR1 MGHDK, CDR2 SYGVNS. In DNA form, the CDR3 reads TGTGCCAGCAGTGAATCCGGGACACGAGCTTTCTTT. It yields the protein CASSESGTRAFF. Combining the CDR3 with reference TRBV25-1 and TRBJ1-1 gives the whole variable domain EADIYQTPRYLVIGTGKKITLECSQTMGHDKMYWYQQDPGMELHLIHYSYGVNSTEKGDLSSESTVSRIRTEHFPLTLESARPSHTSQYLCASSESGTRAFFGQGTRLTVV.

This chain joins TRBV2 and TRBJ2-6, with no clear D. The V gene lost 3 bases and the J gene lost 0 bases, with 6 bases spanning the gap. This CDR3 has 15 residues. CDR1 and CDR2 (germline): SNHLY, FYNNEI. The CDR3 DNA reads TGTGCCAGCAGTGATTGGAGCTCTGGGGCCAACGTCCTGACTTTC. Translating gives CASSDWSSGANVLTF.

This chain connects TRBV19 to TRBJ2-3; no reliable D call. Germline CDR1 is LNHDA and CDR2 is SQIVND (reference sequence). The CDR3 loop spans 14 amino acids. Trimming stripped 5 bases from V and 0 bases from J, with 9 bases between. The CDR3 loop is CASSPGRSTDTQYF. The CDR3 bases are TGTGCCAGTAGTCCCGGGCGGAGCACAGATACGCAGTATTTT.

This clone has a handful of counts. The chain carries TRBV12-5 and TRBJ1-4, with D perhaps TRBD1 (6 bases). Germline V lookup: CDR1 LGHNT, CDR2 FRNRAP. The CDR3 loop spans 15 amino acids. Trimming left V 5 bases short and J 0 bases short, with 10 bases between. In nucleotides, the CDR3 is TGTGCTAGTGGTCCGGACAGTGCAACTAATGAAAAACTGTTTTTT. Translating gives CASGPDSATNEKLFF.

The genes are TRBV5-8 and TRBJ2-7; TRBD1 aligns across 7 bases. The CDR3 is 18 amino acids. CDR1 is SGHTS and CDR2 is YDEGEE in the germline V gene. The junction had 16 bases not matched to a gene; V was cut back by 0 bases and J by 4 bases. The CDR3 nucleotides read TGTGCCAGCAGCTTGGACTTTAATCGTAGGGGACAGCCATACGAGCAGTACTTC. The encoded protein is CASSLDFNRRGQPYEQYF.

The chain joins TRBV27 to TRBJ2-3; a possible D gene is TRBD2 (5 bases). The CDR3 is made up of 17 amino acids. The V end lost 6 bases, the J end lost 5 bases, and 24 bases lay between the germline ends. The germline V gene has CDR1 MNHEY and CDR2 SMNVEV (reference sequence). The CDR3 DNA reads as TGTGCCAGCAGCCTCCCTAAAGAGCGGCTTAGGGTAGATACGCAGTATTTT. This gives the protein CASSLPKERLRVDTQYF.

This clone was counted many times. The V gene is TRBV7-9, the J gene TRBJ2-7, with 8 bases matching TRBD2. CDR3 size: 12 residues. V lost 8 bases and J lost 1; bases outside the gene matches: 1. Germline CDR1 is SEHNR and CDR2 is FQNEAQ (reference sequence). CDR3 residues: CASGGRSYEQYF. The CDR3 DNA reads as TGTGCCAGCGGCGGGAGGTCCTACGAGCAGTACTTC.

The gene calls are TRBV5-5 and TRBJ1-2, with D unresolved. The CDR3 length is 15 residues. V lost 4 bases to trimming and J lost 0 bases, with 13 bases between them. Germline CDR1 SGHKS, CDR2 YYEKEE (reference sequence). This CDR3 reads CASSPAGSTNYGYTF. DNA of the CDR3: TGTGCCAGCAGCCCCGCCGGATCCACTAACTATGGCTACACCTTC.

This clone has a handful of counts. The J gene is TRBJ1-5, the V gene TRBV19, with TRBD1 matching over 7 bases. V was clipped by 6 bases and J by 10 bases; unmatched bases: 9. Germline V gene lookup returns CDR1 LNHDA and CDR2 SQIVND (reference sequence). CDR3 length: 13 residues. The CDR3 region is CASRRDSFQPQHF. The CDR3 nucleotides are TGTGCCAGTAGGAGGGACAGTTTCCAACCCCAGCATTTT.

The rearrangement uses TRBV2 and TRBJ2-2, with TRBD1 matching over 10 bases. V shed 6 bases, J shed 3 bases, and the junction held 4 bases outside the gene matches. CDR3 length equals 15 residues. Germline V gene sequence: CDR1 SNHLY, CDR2 FYNNEI. This CDR3 reads CASSVGQGYTGELFF. CDR3 DNA sequence: TGTGCCAGCAGCGTGGGACAGGGGTACACCGGGGAGCTGTTTTTT.

This chain links TRBV4-1 with TRBJ2-1; possible D gene TRBD1, 5 bases. The V gene lost 4 bases and the J gene lost 0 bases, with 13 bases spanning the gap. The CDR3 is 16 residues long. Germline CDR1 MGHRA, CDR2 YSYEKL. The CDR3, as DNA: TGCGCCAGCAGCCGCCCCGACAGAACCTCCTACAATGAGCAGTTCTTC. Encoded protein: CASSRPDRTSYNEQFF.

This chain joins TRBV18 and TRBJ1-1; the D is unclear. Germline V gene sequence: CDR1 KGHSH, CDR2 LQKENI. Trimming shortened V by 2 bases and J by 2 bases, and 15 bases separated the two germline ends. The CDR3 length is 16 residues. As DNA, the CDR3 is TGTGCCAGCTCACCATCAGCCGGGAGCCACAACACTGAAGCTTTCTTT. It encodes CASSPSAGSHNTEAFF.

The rearrangement joins TRBV28 to TRBJ2-7; TRBD1 is a possible D gene (5 bases). CDR1 MDHEN and CDR2 SYDVKM come from the germline V gene. CDR3 length equals 15 residues. The ends were cut back, 6 bases at V and 1 base at J, with 16 bases in the middle. CDR3 sequence (DNA): TGTGCCAGCAGCCCCATCGTAGGGGAATCCTACGAGCAGTACTTC. The encoded protein is CASSPIVGESYEQYF.

The CDR3 region is CAWNPRPGFLDNEQFF. The DNA for the CDR3 is TGTGCCTGGAACCCACGACCCGGGTTCCTGGACAATGAGCAGTTCTTC. The chain has TRBV30 and TRBJ2-1; D gene unclear. CDR3 size: 16 residues. The V end was cut by 4 bases, the J end by 5 bases, with 21 bases between. In germline, CDR1 is GTSNPN, CDR2 SVGIG (reference sequence). Combining the CDR3 with reference TRBV30 and TRBJ2-1 gives the whole variable domain SQTIHQWPATLVQPVGSPLSLECTVEGTSNPNLYWYRQAAGRGLQLLFYSVGIGQISSEVPQNLSASRPQDRQFILSSKKLLLSDSGFYLCAWNPRPGFLDNEQFFGPGTRLTVL.

This clone was counted only a few times. The genes are TRBV27 and TRBJ2-1; 8 nucleotides line up with TRBD2. The V segment lost 4 bases and the J segment 0 bases; nucleotides outside the gene matches: 5. The CDR3 is 16 residues long. The germline gives CDR1 MNHEY, CDR2 SMNVEV (reference sequence). CDR3 protein: CASSSPSGGSYNEQFF. CDR3 nucleotide sequence: TGTGCCAGCAGTTCTCCGAGCGGGGGCTCCTACAATGAGCAGTTCTTC.

This chain connects TRBV2 to TRBJ1-5; tentatively, D is TRBD1 (5 bases). The CDR3 runs 12 residues. Per germline, CDR1 SNHLY and CDR2 FYNNEI. Trimming removed 8 bases at V and 4 bases at J, with 9 bases between. CDR3 nucleotides: TGTGCCAGCGGGGACCTAAATCAGCCCCAGCATTTT. Translated, it gives CASGDLNQPQHF.

V usage is TRBV14 and J usage is TRBJ2-2; 10 bases are shared with TRBD2. The CDR3 totals 15 residues. The V and J ends lost 4 bases and 4 bases, in that order; junction bases with no gene match: 3. CDR1 and CDR2 from the germline V gene are SGHDN and FVKESK. The CDR3 DNA sequence: TGTGCCAGCAGCCCACGACTAGCGGGCACCGGGGAGCTGTTTTTT. This gives the protein CASSPRLAGTGELFF.

The V and J genes are TRBV27 and TRBJ1-5, with 7 bases lining up with TRBD1. Trimming at V came to 5 bases and at J to 3 bases, leaving 13 bases not matched to a gene. The CDR3 extends over 17 amino acids. Germline V gene lookup returns CDR1 MNHEY and CDR2 SMNVEV (reference sequence). Here the CDR3 DNA reads TGTGCCAGCAGTCGTTCCGCCGGGACAGCAAACAATCAGCCCCAGCATTTT. This translates into CASSRSAGTANNQPQHF.

V usage is TRBV2 and J usage is TRBJ2-5, with 7 bases lining up with TRBD2. Germline V gene data show CDR1 as SNHLY and CDR2 as FYNNEI. The CDR3 is 13 residues long. J lost 3 bases, V lost 6 bases, and 4 bases had no gene match. As DNA, the CDR3 is TGTGCCAGCAGCTGGACTAGAAAAGAGACCCAGTACTTC. It translates to CASSWTRKETQYF.